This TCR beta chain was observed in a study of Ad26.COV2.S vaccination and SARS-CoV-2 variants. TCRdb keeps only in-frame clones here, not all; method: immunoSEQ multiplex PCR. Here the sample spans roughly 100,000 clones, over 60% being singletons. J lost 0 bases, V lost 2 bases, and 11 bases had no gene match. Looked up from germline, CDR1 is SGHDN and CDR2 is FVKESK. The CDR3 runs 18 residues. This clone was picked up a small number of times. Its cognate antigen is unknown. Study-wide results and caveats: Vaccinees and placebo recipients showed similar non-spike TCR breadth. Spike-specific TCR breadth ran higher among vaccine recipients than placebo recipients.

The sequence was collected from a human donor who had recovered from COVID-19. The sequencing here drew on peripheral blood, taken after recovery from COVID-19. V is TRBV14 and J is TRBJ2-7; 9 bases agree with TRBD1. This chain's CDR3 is CASSQLPSGQGRSYEQYF. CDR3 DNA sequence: TGTGCCAGCAGCCAACTTCCATCCGGACAGGGGCGCTCCTACGAGCAGTACTTC.